In its sample, the clone carrying this TCR beta chain was seen a few times. Its antigen is undetermined. The entry originates in a study of blood T cells in healthy people across ages. Using a J-beta primer mix together with a sample-barcoded 5' primer, a second PCR was run for roughly 7 to 12 cycles. TCRdb itself ran the 5' RACE reads through MiXCR, one entry per CDR3 protein. The table records 800,000 or so distinct CDR3 sequences, approximately 67% of them present only once. Every sample had a minimum of 6.5 million PBMCs isolated. Points from the study as a whole: Strong correlation linked observed beta diversity and percent naive T cells.

Trimming removed 3 bases at V and 4 bases at J, with 13 bases between. This CDR3 comprises 15 residues. Germline V gene lookup returns CDR1 MNHNS and CDR2 SASEGT. The material sequenced was blood. J is TRBJ2-1 and V is TRBV6-1, with a tentative D call TRBD1 (5 bases). The TCR originated in a man aged 25-45 years in good health. CDR3 coding DNA: TGTGCCAGCAGTGAGCAATCCGACAGATACAATGAGCAGTTCTTC. Translation: CASSEQSDRYNEQFF.